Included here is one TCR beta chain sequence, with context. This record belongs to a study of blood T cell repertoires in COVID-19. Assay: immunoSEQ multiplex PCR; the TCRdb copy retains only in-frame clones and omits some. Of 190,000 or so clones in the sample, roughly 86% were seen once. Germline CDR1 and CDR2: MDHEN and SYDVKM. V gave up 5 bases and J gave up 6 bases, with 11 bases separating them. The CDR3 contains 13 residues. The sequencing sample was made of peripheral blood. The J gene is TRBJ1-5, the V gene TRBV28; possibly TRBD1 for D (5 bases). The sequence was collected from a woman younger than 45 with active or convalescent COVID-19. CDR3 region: CASSMGGSQPQHF. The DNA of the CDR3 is TGTGCCAGCAGTATGGGGGGTTCTCAGCCCCAGCATTTT.